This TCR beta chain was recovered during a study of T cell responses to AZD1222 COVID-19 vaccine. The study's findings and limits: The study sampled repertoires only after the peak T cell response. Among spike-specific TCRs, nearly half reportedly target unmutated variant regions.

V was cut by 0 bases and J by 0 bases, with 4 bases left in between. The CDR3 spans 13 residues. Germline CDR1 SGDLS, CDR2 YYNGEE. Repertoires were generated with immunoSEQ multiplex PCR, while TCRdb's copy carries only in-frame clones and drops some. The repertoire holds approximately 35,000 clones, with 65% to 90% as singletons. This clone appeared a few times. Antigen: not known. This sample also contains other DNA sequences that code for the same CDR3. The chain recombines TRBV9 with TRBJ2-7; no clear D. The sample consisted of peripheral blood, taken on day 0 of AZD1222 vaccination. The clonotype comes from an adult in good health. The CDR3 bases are TGTGCCAGCAGCGTAGACGGCTCCTACGAGCAGTACTTC. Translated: CASSVDGSYEQYF. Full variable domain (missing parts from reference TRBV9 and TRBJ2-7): DSGVTQTPKHLITATGQRVTLRCSPRSGDLSVYWYQQSLDQGLQFLIQYYNGEERAKGNILERFSAQQFPDLHSELNLSSLELGDSALYFCASSVDGSYEQYFGPGTRLTVT.